The 3 T cell receptor beta chains below all came from one sample that was sequenced in a study of blood T cell repertoires in COVID-19. Method: immunoSEQ multiplex PCR; TCRdb's copy keeps in-frame clones and lacks some. The sample yields approximately 120,000 clones, approximately 68% seen once. The sample taken for sequencing was peripheral blood. Receptors were obtained from a woman in her seventies with acute or convalescent COVID-19.

The gene calls are TRBV30 and TRBJ1-1, with 9 bases aligning to TRBD1. Trimming removed 4 bases from V and 1 base from J; junction bases left unmatched: 4. Germline CDR1 reads GTSNPN; CDR2 reads SVGIG (reference sequence). The CDR3 is 14 amino acids. The CDR3: CAWNGQGRNTEAFF. The CDR3 bases are TGTGCCTGGAACGGACAGGGGAGGAACACTGAAGCTTTCTTT.

This clone appeared a single time. The chain recombines TRBV12-2 with TRBJ1-2; no DNA check was done on the table's D call, TRBD1. TRBV12-2 is a listed pseudogene. This CDR3 contains 14 residues. This CDR3 is CASRLGDRGMGYTF. Written as DNA, the CDR3 is TGTGCAAGTCGCTTAGGGGACAGGGGAATGGGCTACACCTTC.

The chain links TRBV28 to TRBJ1-5; D unclear. The CDR3 loop spans 14 amino acids. Trimming took 2 bases from V and 5 from J, leaving 10 bases between them. Germline lookup yields CDR1 MDHEN and CDR2 SYDVKM. CDR3 DNA: TGTGCCAGCAGTTTAGGAGGCCTCCATCAGCCCCAGCATTTT. It encodes CASSLGGLHQPQHF.